The 18 T cell receptor beta chains below were found in one sample sequenced in a study of blood T cells in healthy people across ages. Together with a sample-barcoded 5' primer, a J-beta primer mix was included in a second PCR lasting 7 to 11 cycles. TCRdb passed the 5' RACE reads through MiXCR, listing each CDR3 protein once. This sample carries roughly 1.4 million distinct CDR3 sequences, approximately 59% of them seen once, and the ten largest clones take over 5%. The sequenced material came from blood. Receptor source: a man aged 18 to 29 in good health.

The chain has TRBV13 and TRBJ1-2; 8 nucleotides agree with TRBD1. The CDR3 has 15 amino acids. V gave up 5 bases and J gave up 4 bases; unmatched junction bases: 9. Looked up from germline, CDR1 is PRHDT and CDR2 is FYEKMQ (reference sequence). In DNA, the CDR3 is TGTGCCAGCAGCCAGGGACAGGACTACAGCTATGGCTACACCTTC. Translated: CASSQGQDYSYGYTF.

This clonotype was counted a few times. V is TRBV2 and J is TRBJ2-7, with TRBD1 matching 10 bases. Trimming took 7 bases from V and 4 from J; bases not matched to a gene: 7. CDR1 SNHLY and CDR2 FYNNEI come from the germline V gene. CDR3 length: 14 amino acids. The CDR3: CASNGDRGRYEQYF. CDR3 coding DNA: TGTGCCAGCAACGGGGACAGGGGAAGGTACGAGCAGTACTTC.

The chain employs TRBV20-1 and TRBJ1-2; 10 positions agree with TRBD1. This CDR3 is built from 13 residues. J was trimmed by 8 bases and V by 7 bases; bases with no gene match: 10. CDR1 and CDR2 (germline): DFQATT, SNEGSKA (reference sequence). The CDR3 bases are TGCAGTGTCCCCCGACAGGGGGCTTGGGGCTACACCTTC. Amino acids: CSVPRQGAWGYTF.

The rearrangement joins TRBV29-1 to TRBJ2-1; perhaps TRBD2 as D (5 bases). The ends were cut back, 0 bases at V and 1 base at J, with 16 bases in the middle. This CDR3 comprises 17 residues. The V gene's germline CDR1 is SQVTM and CDR2 ANQGSEA. The CDR3 region has the DNA TGCAGCGTTGAAGATCTGAGCGGTGGTCGGTCCTACAATGAGCAGTTCTTC. Translated, it gives CSVEDLSGGRSYNEQFF.

The J gene is TRBJ2-5, the V gene TRBV6-6; the match to TRBD1 covers 10 bases. The length of the CDR3 is 14 residues. Germline V gene lookup returns CDR1 MNHNY and CDR2 SVGAGI (reference sequence). Losses at the gene ends were 6 bases for V and 7 bases for J; bases not matched to a gene: 8. The CDR3 nucleotides read TGTGCCAGCAGGACAGGGGGCCTGAGTGGGACCCAGTACTTC. Translating gives CASRTGGLSGTQYF.

This sequence joins TRBV27 and TRBJ1-6, with a weak D call TRBD1 (5 bases). V lost 5 bases, J lost 8 bases, and 19 bases lay in between. CDR3 length equals 16 residues. Germline V gives CDR1 MNHEY, CDR2 SMNVEV (reference sequence). The CDR3 is CASSPYSSGRHSPLHF. The CDR3 nucleotides read TGTGCCAGCAGTCCCTACTCGTCGGGACGGCATTCACCCCTCCACTTT.

V gene TRBV25-1 combines with J gene TRBJ2-5, with D possibly called TRBD1 or TRBD2 (5 bases each). The germline gives CDR1 MGHDK, CDR2 SYGVNS. V was shortened by 1 base and J by 4 bases, with 13 bases between the two germline ends. The CDR3 contains 15 residues. CDR3 DNA: TGTGCCAGCAGTGAATCGGCACAGAGGGGAGAGACCCAGTACTTC. As protein: CASSESAQRGETQYF.

This clonotype was recorded a few times. CDR3 sequence reads: CSVLSRGSYEQYF. CDR3 nucleotide sequence: TGCAGCGTTTTATCCCGCGGGTCCTACGAGCAGTACTTC. The V gene is TRBV29-1, the J gene TRBJ2-7, with D perhaps matching TRBD2 (5 bases). This CDR3 region has 13 residues. V was pared by 5 bases and J by 1 base, with 12 bases between. CDR1 and CDR2 from the germline V gene are SQVTM and ANQGSEA.

The chain is built from TRBV20-1 and TRBJ2-7; a possible D gene is TRBD2 (6 bases). Germline values: CDR1 DFQATT, CDR2 SNEGSKA (reference sequence). This CDR3 is built from 13 residues. Trimming took off 6 bases at V and 0 bases at J, with 12 bases between the two ends. The CDR3 here is CSAWREGSYEQYF. The DNA of the CDR3 is TGCAGTGCGTGGCGGGAAGGCTCCTACGAGCAGTACTTC.

The chain employs TRBV20-1 and TRBJ2-3, with D perhaps matching TRBD2 (5 bases). Germline V gives CDR1 DFQATT, CDR2 SNEGSKA (reference sequence). The ends were cut back, 7 bases at V and 5 bases at J, with 16 bases in the middle. CDR3 length equals 13 residues. The DNA for the CDR3 is TGCAGTGTAGGGAGCCGAATCATAGATACGCAGTATTTT. Residues: CSVGSRIIDTQYF.

The rearrangement uses TRBV6-5 and TRBJ2-7, with 7 nucleotides matching TRBD1. J gave up 3 bases and V 8 bases, and 7 bases lay outside the gene matches. CDR1 MNHEY and CDR2 SVGAGI come from the germline V gene. The CDR3 extends over 13 amino acids. The CDR3 is CASRSGQHYEQYF. The CDR3, as DNA: TGTGCCAGCCGATCGGGACAGCACTACGAGCAGTACTTC.

This clonotype was seen a handful of times. The chain links TRBV11-2 to TRBJ2-6; D is uncertain. Germline V gene data show CDR1 as SGHAT and CDR2 as FQNNGV. The CDR3 extends over 12 amino acids. The V end lost 8 bases, the J end lost 6 bases, and 8 bases lay between the germline ends. CDR3 residues: CASGESANVLTF. The CDR3 nucleotides are TGTGCCAGCGGAGAATCGGCCAACGTCCTGACTTTC. The entire variable domain, with the rest obtained from reference TRBV11-2 and TRBJ2-6, is as follows: EAGVAQSPRYKIIEKRQSVAFWCNPISGHATLYWYQQILGQGPKLLIQFQNNGVVDDSQLPKDRFSAERLKGVDSTLKIQPAKLEDSAVYLCASGESANVLTFGAGSRLTVL.

This clonotype showed up many times. At one end, the junction sequence differs from germline, possibly due to a read error. V is TRBV4-3 and J is TRBJ2-1; D may be TRBD2 (5 bases). The V gene's germline CDR1 is LGHNA and CDR2 YSLEER. This CDR3 has 12 amino acids. The CDR3 DNA is TGTGCCAGCAGCCAAGAGGGCAATGAGCAGTTCTTC. Protein product: CASSQEGNEQFF.

A word on this clonotype: A read error may account for a junction end that differs from germline. CDR3 coding DNA: TGCAGTGCTAGAGATAGGCTAGCGGGAAGGTACAACGAGCAGTTCTTC. Translated: CSARDRLAGRYNEQFF. The chain combines TRBV20-1 with TRBJ2-1; the match to TRBD2 covers 9 bases. Germline CDR1 reads DFQATT; CDR2 reads SNEGSKA (reference sequence). This CDR3 comprises 16 residues.

This clonotype was observed a handful of times. The chain has TRBV5-1 and TRBJ1-5; D gene uncertain. Germline-derived CDR1 and CDR2 are SGHRS and YFSETQ. The length of the CDR3 is 13 residues. V dropped 4 bases and J dropped 4 bases, with 9 bases sitting between them. CDR3 nucleotides: TGCGCCAGCAGCCACCACAGTAATCAGCCCCAGCATTTT. Translated: CASSHHSNQPQHF.

CDR3 in DNA: TGTGCCAGCAGCCAGGACTGGACTAGCGGAGGCCTCAATGAGCAGTTCTTC. This translates into CASSQDWTSGGLNEQFF. V and J are TRBV4-2 and TRBJ2-1, with TRBD2 matching 10 bases. The length of the CDR3 is 17 residues. Germline V gene lookup returns CDR1 LGHNA and CDR2 YNFKEQ. The junction had 11 bases not matched to a gene; V was cut back by 3 bases and J by 6 bases.

The genes are TRBV12-3 or TRBV12-4 and TRBJ2-4; TRBD2 matches at 11 bases. TRBJ2-7 explains the end of the DNA better; the J call may be wrong. CDR3 size: 14 residues. In DNA, the CDR3 is TGTGCCAGCAGTCACCAGGGACTAGCGGACGAGCAGTACTTC. It is translated as CASSHQGLADEQYF.

The genes are TRBV7-6 and TRBJ2-5; TRBD2 might be the D (6 bases). Germline V gives CDR1 SGHVS, CDR2 FNYEAQ. Between the trimmed V and J ends, which lost 4 bases and 2 bases, there was a span of 14 bases. CDR3 length: 15 residues. CDR3 protein: CASSSYGGRQETQYF. The CDR3 DNA follows: TGTGCCAGCAGCTCGTATGGGGGGAGGCAAGAGACCCAGTACTTC. Combining the CDR3 with reference TRBV7-6 and TRBJ2-5 gives the whole variable domain GAGVSQSPRYKVTKRGQDVALRCDPISGHVSLYWYRQALGQGPEFLTYFNYEAQQDKSGLPNDRFSAERPEGSISTLTIQRTEQRDSAMYRCASSSYGGRQETQYFGPGTRLLVL.